This T cell receptor (beta chain) came from a study of T-cell reconstitution after alpha-beta-depleted transplantation in children (dated by TCRdb to 2016 to 2017). For the study in its entirety: Using TCR repertoire profiling, the study followed T-cell immune reconstitution in a quantitative way in children after TCRalphabeta/CD19-depleted allogeneic hematopoietic cell transplantation.

The paper as a whole reports these results and caveats: Over subsequent months, a decline in hyperexpanded clone frequencies was noted, and after one year, T-cell counts and TCRbeta diversity were mostly ascribed to newly produced T cells. In some patients, the high TCRbeta diversity seen at day 60 was put down to recipient T cells and intrathymic progenitors that had survived conditioning. The apparently early alphabetaT-cell count recovery about two months after transplant was reportedly dependent on only several hundred rapidly expanded clones derived from non-depleted graft cells.

V is reduced by 0 bases and J by 4 bases, leaving a spacing of 18 bases between them. The CDR3 spans 18 residues, from the cysteine through the phenylalanine. Only the CDR3 region is kept as DNA, spanning 54 bases read in frame from base 1. Taken from the germline V gene, the CDR1 and CDR2 loops are MGHRA and YSYEKL. Of note for this clonotype: What this receptor recognizes is not known. No base quality values were provided; no much bigger clone lies one nucleotide off.

The library was built by means of PCR. Sequencing was performed on an Illumina HiSeq 2500. TCR library preparation used molecular barcoding, with unique molecular identifiers applied to normalize quantification of the TCRbeta repertoire. TCRdb reprocessing: public reads trimmed at Q25 with fastp, clones called with MiXCR, in-frame beta chains kept. Each entry merges the rows of one CDR3 protein and shows their most common DNA and genes. For this sample there are approximately 1,000,000 distinct CDR3 sequences; about 30% appear just once. The ten largest clones capture roughly 28% of the sample. In light of the paper, this sample's treatment or condition label describes: allogeneic hematopoietic cell transplantation with graft depleted of TCRalphabeta T cells and CD19 B cells. Transplant recipients were children who received TCRalphabeta/CD19-depleted allogeneic hematopoietic cell grafts.

The TCR comes from a boy younger than two who had a stem cell transplant for SCID, so the T cells may come from the graft donor. Sequences were derived from PBMCs, mostly from graft donor cells, sampled 360 days after TCRalphabeta/CD19-depleted stem cell transplant. The chain uses TRBV4-1 and TRBJ2-2; the D gene is possibly TRBD1, with 7 bases matching. The base sequence is TGCGCCAGCAGCCAAGATAGGGGGGCAGGGGGTGGCACCGGGGAGCTGTTTTTT. Translated, it gives CASSQDRGAGGGTGELFF.